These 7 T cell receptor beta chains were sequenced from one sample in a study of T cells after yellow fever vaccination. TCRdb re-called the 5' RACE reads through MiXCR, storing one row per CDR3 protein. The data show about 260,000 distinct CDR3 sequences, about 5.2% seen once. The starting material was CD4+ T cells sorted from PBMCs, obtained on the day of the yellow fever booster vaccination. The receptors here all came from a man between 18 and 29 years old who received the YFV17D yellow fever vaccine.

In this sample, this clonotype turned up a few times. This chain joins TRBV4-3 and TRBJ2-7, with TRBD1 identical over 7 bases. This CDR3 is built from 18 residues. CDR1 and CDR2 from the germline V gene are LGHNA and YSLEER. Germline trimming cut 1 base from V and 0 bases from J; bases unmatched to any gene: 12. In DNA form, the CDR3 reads TGCGCCAGCAGCCAAGGAAACCCCGGGACAGAGGACTCCTACGAGCAGTACTTC. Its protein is CASSQGNPGTEDSYEQYF.

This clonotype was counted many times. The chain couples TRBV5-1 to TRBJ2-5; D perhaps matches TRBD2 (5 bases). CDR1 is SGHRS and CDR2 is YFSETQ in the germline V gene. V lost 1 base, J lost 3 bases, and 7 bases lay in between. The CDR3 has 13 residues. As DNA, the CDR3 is TGCGCCAGCAGCTTGATGAGGGAAGAGACCCAGTACTTC. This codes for CASSLMREETQYF.

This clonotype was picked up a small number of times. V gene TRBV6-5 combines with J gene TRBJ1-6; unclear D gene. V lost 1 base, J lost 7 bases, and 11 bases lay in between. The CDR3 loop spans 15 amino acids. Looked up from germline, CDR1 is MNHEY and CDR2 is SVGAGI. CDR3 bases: TGTGCCAGCAGTTACTGGGGAGTGAGGAATTCACCCCTCCACTTT. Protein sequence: CASSYWGVRNSPLHF.

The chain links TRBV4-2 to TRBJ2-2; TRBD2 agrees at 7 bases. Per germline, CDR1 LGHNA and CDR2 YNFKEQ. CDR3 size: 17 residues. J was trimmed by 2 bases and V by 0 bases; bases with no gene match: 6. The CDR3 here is CASSQERGGGNTGELFF. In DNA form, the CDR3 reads TGTGCCAGCAGCCAAGAGAGGGGCGGGGGAAACACCGGGGAGCTGTTTTTT.

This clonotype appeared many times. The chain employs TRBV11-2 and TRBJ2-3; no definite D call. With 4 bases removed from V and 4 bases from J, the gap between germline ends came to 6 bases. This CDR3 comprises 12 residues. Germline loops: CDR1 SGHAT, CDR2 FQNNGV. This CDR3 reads CASSSRADTQYF. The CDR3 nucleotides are TGTGCCAGCAGCTCCCGCGCAGATACGCAGTATTTT.

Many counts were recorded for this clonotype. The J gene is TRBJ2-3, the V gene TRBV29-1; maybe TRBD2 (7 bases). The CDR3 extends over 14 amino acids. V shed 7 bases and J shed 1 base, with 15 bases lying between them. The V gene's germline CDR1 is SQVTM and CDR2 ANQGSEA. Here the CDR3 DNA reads TGCAGCGGAGGGGGGGGGCAAGGCACAGATACGCAGTATTTT. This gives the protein CSGGGGQGTDTQYF.

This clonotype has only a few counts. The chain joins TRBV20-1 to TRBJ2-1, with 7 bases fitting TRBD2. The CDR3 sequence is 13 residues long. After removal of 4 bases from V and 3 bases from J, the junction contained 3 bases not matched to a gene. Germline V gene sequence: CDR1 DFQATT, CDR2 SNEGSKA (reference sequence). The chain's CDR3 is CSAISGGYNEQFF. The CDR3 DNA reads TGCAGTGCTATTTCGGGGGGCTACAATGAGCAGTTCTTC.